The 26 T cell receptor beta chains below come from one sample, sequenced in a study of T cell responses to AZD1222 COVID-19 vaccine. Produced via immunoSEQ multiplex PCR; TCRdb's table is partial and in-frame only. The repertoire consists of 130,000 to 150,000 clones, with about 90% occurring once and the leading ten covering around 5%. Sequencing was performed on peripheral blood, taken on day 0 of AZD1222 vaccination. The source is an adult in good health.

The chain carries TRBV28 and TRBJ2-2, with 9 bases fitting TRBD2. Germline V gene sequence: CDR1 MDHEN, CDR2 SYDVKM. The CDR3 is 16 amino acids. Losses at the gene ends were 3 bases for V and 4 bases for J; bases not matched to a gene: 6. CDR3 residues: CASSLGDSGSTGELFF. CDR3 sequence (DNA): TGTGCCAGCAGTTTGGGAGATAGCGGGAGCACCGGGGAGCTGTTTTTT.

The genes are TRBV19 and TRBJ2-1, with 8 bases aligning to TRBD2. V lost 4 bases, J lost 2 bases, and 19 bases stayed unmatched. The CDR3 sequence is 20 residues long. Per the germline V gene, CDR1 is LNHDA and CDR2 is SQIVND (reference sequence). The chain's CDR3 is CASSSFVVGTSGVPYNEQFF. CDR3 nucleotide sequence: TGTGCCAGTAGTAGTTTTGTGGTGGGTACTAGCGGCGTACCCTACAATGAGCAGTTCTTC. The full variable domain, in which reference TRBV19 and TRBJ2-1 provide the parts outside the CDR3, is DGGITQSPKYLFRKEGQNVTLSCEQNLNHDAMYWYRQDPGQGLRLIYYSQIVNDFQKGDIAEGYSVSREKKESFPLTVTSAQKNPTAFYLCASSSFVVGTSGVPYNEQFFGPGTRLTVL.

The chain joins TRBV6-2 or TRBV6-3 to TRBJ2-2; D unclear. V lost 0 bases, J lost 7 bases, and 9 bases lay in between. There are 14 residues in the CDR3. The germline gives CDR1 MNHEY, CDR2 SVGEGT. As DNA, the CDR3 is TGTGCCAGCAGTTACTCGATATCGGTCGGGGAGCTGTTTTTT. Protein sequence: CASSYSISVGELFF.

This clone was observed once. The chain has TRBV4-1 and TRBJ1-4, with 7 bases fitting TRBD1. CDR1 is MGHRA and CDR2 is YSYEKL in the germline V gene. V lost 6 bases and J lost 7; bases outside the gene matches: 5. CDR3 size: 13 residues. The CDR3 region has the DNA TGCGCCAGCAGTGACAGGGTGGGTGAAAAACTGTTTTTT. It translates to CASSDRVGEKLFF.

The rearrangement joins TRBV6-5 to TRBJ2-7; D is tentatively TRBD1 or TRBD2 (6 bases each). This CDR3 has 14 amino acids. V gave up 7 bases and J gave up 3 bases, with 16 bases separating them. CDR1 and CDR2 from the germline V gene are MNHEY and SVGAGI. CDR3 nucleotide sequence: TGTGCCAGCATGACATGGGGGGCCTACTACGAGCAGTACTTC. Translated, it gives CASMTWGAYYEQYF.

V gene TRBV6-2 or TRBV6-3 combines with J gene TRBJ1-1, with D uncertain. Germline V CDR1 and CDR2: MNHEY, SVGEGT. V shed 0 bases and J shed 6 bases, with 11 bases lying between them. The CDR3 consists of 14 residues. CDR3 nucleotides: TGTGCCAGCAGTTACTCACAGAGGTTGTCTGAAGCTTTCTTT. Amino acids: CASSYSQRLSEAFF.

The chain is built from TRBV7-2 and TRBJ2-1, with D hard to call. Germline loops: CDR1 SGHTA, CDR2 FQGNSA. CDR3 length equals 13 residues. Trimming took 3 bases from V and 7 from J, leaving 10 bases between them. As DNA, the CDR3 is TGTGCCAGCAGCTTTACTCTAGAGAATGAGCAGTTCTTC. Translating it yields CASSFTLENEQFF. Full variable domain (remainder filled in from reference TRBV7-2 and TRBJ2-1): GAGVSQSPSNKVTEKGKDVELRCDPISGHTALYWYRQSLGQGLEFLIYFQGNSAPDKSGLPSDRFSAERTGGSVSTLTIQRTQQEDSAVYLCASSFTLENEQFFGPGTRLTVL.

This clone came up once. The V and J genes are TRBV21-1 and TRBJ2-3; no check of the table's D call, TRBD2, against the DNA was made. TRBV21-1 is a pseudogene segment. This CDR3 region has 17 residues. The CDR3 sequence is CASSKAWTSNTFDTQYF. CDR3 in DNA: TGTGCCAGCAGCAAAGCCTGGACTAGCAATACCTTCGATACGCAGTATTTT.

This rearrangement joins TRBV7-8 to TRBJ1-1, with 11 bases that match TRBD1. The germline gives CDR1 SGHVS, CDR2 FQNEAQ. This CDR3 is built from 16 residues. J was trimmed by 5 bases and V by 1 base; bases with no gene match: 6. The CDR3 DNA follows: TGTGCCAGCAGCTTAGATACCGGGACAGGGGGAACTGAAGCTTTCTTT. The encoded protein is CASSLDTGTGGTEAFF.

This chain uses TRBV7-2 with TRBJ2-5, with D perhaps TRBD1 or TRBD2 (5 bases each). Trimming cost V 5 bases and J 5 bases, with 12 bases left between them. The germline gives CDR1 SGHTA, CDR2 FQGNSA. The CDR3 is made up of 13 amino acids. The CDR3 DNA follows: TGTGCCAGCAGCGGACTGGCAGGGGAGACCCAGTACTTC. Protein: CASSGLAGETQYF.

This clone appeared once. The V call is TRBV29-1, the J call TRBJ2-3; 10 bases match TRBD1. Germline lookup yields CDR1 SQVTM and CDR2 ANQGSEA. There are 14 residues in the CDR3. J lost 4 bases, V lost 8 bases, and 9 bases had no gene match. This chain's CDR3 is CSSNGQGVADTQYF. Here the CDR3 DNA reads TGCAGCTCAAACGGACAGGGGGTCGCAGATACGCAGTATTTT.

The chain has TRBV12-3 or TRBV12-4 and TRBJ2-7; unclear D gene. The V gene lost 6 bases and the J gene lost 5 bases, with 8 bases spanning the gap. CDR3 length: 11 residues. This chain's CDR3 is CASSSTHEQYF. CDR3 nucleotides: TGTGCCAGCAGCAGTACCCACGAGCAGTACTTC.

CDR3 sequence reads: CASSLDRRSGNTIYF. CDR3 DNA: TGTGCCAGCAGTTTAGACCGACGCTCTGGAAACACCATATATTTT. The rearrangement links TRBV28 to TRBJ1-3; D not certain. V was cut by 2 bases and J by 0 bases, with 8 bases left in between. The germline CDR1 and CDR2 sequences are MDHEN and SYDVKM. The CDR3 is 15 residues long.

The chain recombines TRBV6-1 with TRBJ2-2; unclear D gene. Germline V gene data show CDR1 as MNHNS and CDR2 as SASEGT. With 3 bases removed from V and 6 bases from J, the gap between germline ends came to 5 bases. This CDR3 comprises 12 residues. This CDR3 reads CASSDGPGELFF. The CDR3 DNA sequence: TGTGCCAGCAGTGATGGCCCCGGGGAGCTGTTTTTT.

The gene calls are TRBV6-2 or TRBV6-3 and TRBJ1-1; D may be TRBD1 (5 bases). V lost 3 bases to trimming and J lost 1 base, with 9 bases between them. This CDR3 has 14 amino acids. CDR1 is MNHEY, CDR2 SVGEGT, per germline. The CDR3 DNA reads TGTGCCAGCAGTTATGGTAGGGGGAACACTGAAGCTTTCTTT. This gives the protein CASSYGRGNTEAFF.

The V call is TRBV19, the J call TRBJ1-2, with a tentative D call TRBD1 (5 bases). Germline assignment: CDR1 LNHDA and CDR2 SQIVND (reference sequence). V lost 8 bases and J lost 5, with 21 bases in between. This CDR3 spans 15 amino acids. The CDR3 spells CASSRQTTLGYGYTF. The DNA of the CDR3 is TGTGCCAGTTCTCGACAGACCACCTTAGGATATGGCTACACCTTC.

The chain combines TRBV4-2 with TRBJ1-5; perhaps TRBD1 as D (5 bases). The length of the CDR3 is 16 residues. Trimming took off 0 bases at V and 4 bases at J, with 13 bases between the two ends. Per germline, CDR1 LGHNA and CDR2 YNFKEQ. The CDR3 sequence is CASSQDNGDLNQPQHF. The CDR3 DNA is TGTGCCAGCAGCCAAGATAACGGGGACTTAAATCAGCCCCAGCATTTT.

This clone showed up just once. CDR3: CAWSDGGNTDTQYF. DNA for the CDR3: TGTGCCTGGAGTGACGGCGGGAACACAGATACGCAGTATTTT. This rearrangement joins TRBV30 to TRBJ2-3; D is perhaps TRBD2 (6 bases). The germline V and J ends were trimmed by 1 base and 2 bases, with 10 bases remaining between them. CDR3 length equals 14 residues. Germline V lookup: CDR1 GTSNPN, CDR2 SVGIG (reference sequence).

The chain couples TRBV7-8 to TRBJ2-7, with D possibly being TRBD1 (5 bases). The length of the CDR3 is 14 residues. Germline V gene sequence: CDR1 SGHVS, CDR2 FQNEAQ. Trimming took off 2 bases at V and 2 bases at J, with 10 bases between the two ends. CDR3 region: CASSLQTDPYEQYF. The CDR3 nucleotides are TGTGCCAGCAGCTTACAGACAGACCCCTACGAGCAGTACTTC.

DNA of the CDR3: TGTGCCAGCAGCCTTACCGGGAGCTACAATGAGCAGTTCTTC. Its protein product is CASSLTGSYNEQFF. The rearrangement uses TRBV11-2 and TRBJ2-1; D possibly corresponds to TRBD2 (6 bases). The CDR3 runs 14 residues. The V end lost 5 bases, the J end lost 3 bases, and 11 bases lay between the germline ends. Per germline, CDR1 SGHAT and CDR2 FQNNGV.

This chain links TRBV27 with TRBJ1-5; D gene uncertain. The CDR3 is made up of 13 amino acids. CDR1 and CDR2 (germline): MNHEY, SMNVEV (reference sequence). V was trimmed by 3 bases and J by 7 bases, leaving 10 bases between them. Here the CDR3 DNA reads TGTGCCAGCAGTTTCGGAATCGGACAGCCCCAGCATTTT. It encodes CASSFGIGQPQHF.

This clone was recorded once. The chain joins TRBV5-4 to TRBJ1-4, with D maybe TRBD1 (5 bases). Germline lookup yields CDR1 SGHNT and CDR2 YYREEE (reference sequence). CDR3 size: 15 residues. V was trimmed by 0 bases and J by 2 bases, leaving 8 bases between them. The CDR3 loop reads CASSLVGATNEKLFF. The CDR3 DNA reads TGTGCCAGCAGCTTGGTAGGGGCTACTAATGAAAAACTGTTTTTT.

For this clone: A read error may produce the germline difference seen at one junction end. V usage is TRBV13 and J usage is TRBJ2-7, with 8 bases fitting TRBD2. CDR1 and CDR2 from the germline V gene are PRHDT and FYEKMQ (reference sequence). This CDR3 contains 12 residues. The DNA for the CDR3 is TGTGCCAGCAGCTTAACCTCCGGGACTAGGGACTTC. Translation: CASSLTSGTRDF.

CDR3 sequence (DNA): TGTGCCAGCAGTGAATGGGGGGGCAACTATGGCTACACCTTC. Residues: CASSEWGGNYGYTF. This sequence joins TRBV25-1 and TRBJ1-2, with D maybe TRBD1 (6 bases). The CDR3 consists of 14 residues. CDR1 MGHDK and CDR2 SYGVNS come from the germline V gene. Between the trimmed V and J ends, which lost 1 base and 2 bases, there was a span of 8 bases.

CDR3 sequence (DNA): TGTGCCAGCAGCTCCCGAGGAGGGGGGGAAGGCACAGATACGCAGTATTTT. This sequence encodes CASSSRGGGEGTDTQYF. The gene calls are TRBV9 and TRBJ2-3, with D perhaps TRBD2 (7 bases). In germline, CDR1 is SGDLS, CDR2 YYNGEE. With 4 bases removed from V and 1 base from J, the gap between germline ends came to 19 bases. This CDR3 contains 17 residues.

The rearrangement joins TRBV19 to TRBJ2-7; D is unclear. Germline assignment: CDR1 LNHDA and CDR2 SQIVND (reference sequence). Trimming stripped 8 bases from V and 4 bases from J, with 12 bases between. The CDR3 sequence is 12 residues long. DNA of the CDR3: TGTGCCAGTGCCGACACTCAGTACGAGCAGTACTTC. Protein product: CASADTQYEQYF.